This T cell receptor (beta chain) was captured in a study of cytomegalovirus exposure and HLA in healthy donors (dated by TCRdb to 2017 to 2019). Context from the whole study: An earlier analysis of 587 of the donors reported 276 Gb of sequence data and 95 million to 130 million unique TCR beta sequences obtained from approximately 180 million T cells. A later analysis re-analyzed previously published TCR beta repertoires from roughly 600 donors and added high-resolution HLA genotyping to study TCR occurrence patterns. All discovery cohort repertoires had been generated on a single sequencing platform. The study used immunosequencing to profile the T cell repertoires of 666 subjects and linked those repertoires to cytomegalovirus serostatus. An earlier analysis of nearly 600 of the donors applied high-throughput TCR beta sequencing to assess whether each TCR beta V gene segment acted as functional or pseudogenic. In the later analysis, no new phenotypic data were used to find candidate immune exposures; instead, reliance was placed on TCR beta sequences and their occurrence across donors. Genome-wide SNP genotypes for about three fifths of the roughly 700 donors were used in a later genetic analysis, which treated that subset as a discovery cohort. HLA typing covered class I and class II loci at four-digit resolution. The study aimed to test whether cataloging public T cell receptors could reveal signatures of past pathogen exposure. In addition to the first cohort of 666 subjects, a separate validation cohort of 120 different subjects was used. Donor age, sex, ethnicity and CMV serostatus were compiled alongside the repertoire data. Roughly 300 gigabases of sequencing data and approximately 91 million unique TCR sequences made up an early release that covered some 640 HLA-typed donors. On average, around 240,000 unique TCR beta nucleotide sequences were sequenced per donor among 398 genotyped donors of the cohort, with around 19% of those sequences being non-productive. Five DR-DQ haplotypes were treated as single units for association and clustering because of strong linkage in the cohort. The number of typed donors differed by locus: 629-630 for A, B, C, DRB1 and DQB1; approximately 540 for DQA1; about 600 for DPA1; and some 470 for DPB1. Of the roughly 400 genotyped donors, approximately 82% fell in the genetic ancestry cluster associated with self-reported Caucasian donors. To predict cytomegalovirus infection status, the study combined high-throughput TCR immunosequencing, statistical association of individual TCRs with disease status, and machine learning.

With respect to this clone: The antigen this receptor binds is unknown. No clone much larger than this one lies a single base away; base qualities are absent.

Libraries were prepared through the immunoSEQ multiplex PCR assay. For the multiplex PCR, a mixture combining 60 forward primers for TCR Vbeta segments and 13 reverse primers for TCR Jbeta segments was used. A multiplex PCR assay on genomic DNA amplified the CDR3 region of rearranged TCR beta genes. On the Illumina HiSeq System, the amplified TCR beta libraries were sequenced as 87-base-pair reads. On the authors' methods: In a later analysis, 77 million or so unique TCR beta chains were counted across the 500 to 850 repertoires, and roughly 10 million of these chains were shared by at least two donors. To remove PCR and sequencing errors, raw reads were error-corrected and collapsed into unique sequences using a nearest-neighbor algorithm that merged closely related sequences. CDR3 sequences were aligned to IMGT reference sequences to assign V, D and J gene segments. Each retained sequence needed at least a six-nucleotide match to both a V gene segment and a J gene segment. A rearrangement was called productive if the CDR3 had no stop codons and remained in frame with V and J, and every other rearrangement was called non-productive. CDR3 was defined by IMGT convention, running from the second conserved V-encoded cysteine to the conserved J-encoded phenylalanine. The earlier analysis of about 620 of the donors excluded sequences that lacked an unambiguous match to a single V gene segment. In an earlier analysis of around 590 of the donors, a V segment was called functional when productive rearrangements were above 56.7%, and segregating when the standard deviation between donors exceeded 5%. A statistical classification framework was built to diagnose cytomegalovirus status from the catalog of TCR beta chain sequences. V and J gene assignment, in a later analysis, came from comparing TCR nucleotide sequences with IMGT/GENE-DB human TR gene sequences. The TCRdist pipeline was used in a later analysis to assign CDR3 sequences and most-parsimonious VDJ recombination scenarios. In a later analysis, each TCR beta chain was defined by its CDR3 amino acid sequence together with its V-gene family, and reads lacking a unique V-gene family were excluded. A later analysis removed nearly 600 highly shared, low-generation-probability nucleotide sequences to deal with suspected cross-contamination and a sequencing artifact. In a later analysis, a clonal expansion index was calculated for each public chain from normalized within-repertoire ranks of inferred template counts. Generation probabilities in a later analysis came from a VDJ recombination model fitted to out-of-frame rearrangements, and those results were checked against IGoR. In a later analysis, hypergeometric tests were used to score TCR-TCR, TCR-HLA and TCR-CMV co-occurrence, with a repertoire-size bias correction applied to TCR pairs. To estimate false discovery rates, a later analysis permuted the HLA or CMV assignments 20 times. In a later analysis, co-occurring TCRs were grouped using DBSCAN, with TCRdist sequence similarity added in when clustering inside HLA-allele-positive subsets. Repertoires with fewer than 30,000 or more than 120,000 public chains were left out of co-occurrence clustering, as were about 5 repertoires with anomalous nucleotide sharing. What TCRdb holds here is the immuneACCESS table cut down to in-frame rearrangements. Part of the clones is not present; checked against another copy, under half of the missing clones reflect an unresolved V gene, and the others are unexplained. V, J and clone size derive from that table, while D and trimming were established from the DNA sequence. This sample has about 89,000 clones in its table, and around 83% of those were observed once. The top ten clonotypes cover more than 3% of the sample.

After removal of 5 bases from V and 5 bases from J, the junction retains 8 bases not matched to a gene. The germline V gene (reference sequence) yields LNHDA for CDR1 and SQIVND for CDR2. The CDR3 runs 17 residues from the cysteine to the phenylalanine. Solely the CDR3 DNA is kept, with 51 bases framed from the first base. What the authors observed across the whole study: Linkage disequilibrium might explain the correlated functional status among segregating V segments, but an unknown experimental factor could not be excluded. An earlier analysis of approximately 530 of the donors showed that most TCR beta V segments appeared in productive rearrangements either about 87% or about 30% of the time, which broadly matched IMGT annotations. Roughly uniform sequencing depth across donors was assumed in presence/absence analyses, although this assumption may not hold. Most TCR sequences were observed very rarely across donors, whereas some public TCRs were present in many individuals. According to a later genetic analysis, donors in an Asian-associated ancestry cluster had fewer N-insertions in productive TCRs than the roughly 670-donor mean. At a false discovery rate of 0.05, a later analysis linked some 17,000 TCR beta sequences to specific HLA alleles. A later genetic analysis associated a missense DCLRE1C variant with V-gene and J-gene trimming of TCR beta chains, and an independent cohort replicated the association. The cohort was sequenced for TCR beta chains only, and without alpha or paired-chain data the features that could be detected were limited. A cluster of highly shared sequence variants was judged likely to represent a technical artifact of the sequencing pipeline. The authors suggested that the approach could potentially be extended to other disease states and immunological phenotypes. The study listed over 150 TCR beta chains as associated with cytomegalovirus. According to a later analysis, most CMV-associated TCR beta chains appeared to be HLA-restricted, and the HLA associations seemed to be driven largely by CMV exposure. A further reported finding was that TCR beta sequences accurately predicted the HLA-A and HLA-B alleles for most subjects in the first cohort. In both the original and validation cohorts, the classifier was reported to diagnose cytomegalovirus status with high specificity and sensitivity. In a later analysis, TCR association rates were found to vary across HLA loci, with the most associated TCRs seen for DRB1 alleles and the fewest for HLA-C alleles. Assigning TCR associations to individual alleles was difficult when HLA alleles, especially DR and DQ, strongly co-occurred. A later analysis found that HLA-associated TCR beta chains were more clonally expanded and had lower generation probabilities than equally common non-associated chains. In vitro tests confirmed that a few of the cytomegalovirus-associated TCR beta chains recognize cytomegalovirus antigens. Approximately 16 rarely observed V segments, including chromosome 9 orphons, were excluded from the earlier analysis of several hundred of the donors because counts were too low. Several of the top co-occurrence clusters appeared to be linked to parvovirus B19, influenza, CMV and Epstein-Barr virus, according to a later analysis. Some IMGT-functional V segments, including TRBV6-2 and TRBV6-3, could not be distinguished by the 87-base-pair reads and were therefore excluded. Because HLA typing was unavailable for some donors at each locus, only the typed subset was used in association tests. Immune exposure information for the cohort was limited to CMV serostatus.

The cohort comprised some 700 healthy bone marrow donors. All cohort members were sampled while nominally healthy, although unrecorded immune exposures were likely present. The donor was CMV seropositive and belonged to the group of 250 to 350 seropositive cohort members. Each donor provided a peripheral blood sample, and peripheral blood mononuclear cells were used for TCR beta sequencing. The Qiagen DNeasy Blood Extraction Kit was used to extract genomic DNA from the blood cell samples. Rearrangement joined TRBV19 to TRBJ2-1, with TRBD2 identical over 14 junction bases. Sequencing used PBMCs. The clonotype comes from a female donor in good health and CMV-seropositive. The DNA sequence is given as TGTGCCAGTAGTCCTAGACTAGCGGGAGGGGCCCACAATGAGCAGTTCTTC. This encodes CASSPRLAGGAHNEQFF.